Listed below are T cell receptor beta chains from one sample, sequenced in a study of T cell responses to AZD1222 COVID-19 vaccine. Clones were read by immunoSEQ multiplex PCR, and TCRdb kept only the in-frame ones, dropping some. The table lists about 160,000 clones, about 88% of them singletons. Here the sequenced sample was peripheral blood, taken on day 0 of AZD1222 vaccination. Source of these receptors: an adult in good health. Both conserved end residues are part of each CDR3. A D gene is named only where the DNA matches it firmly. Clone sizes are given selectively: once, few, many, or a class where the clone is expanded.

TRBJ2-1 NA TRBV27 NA CASTSLLGEQFF TGTGCCAGCACCTCCCTACTAGGTGAGCAGTTCTTC
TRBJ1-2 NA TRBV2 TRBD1 CASSDQGANRYGYTF TGTGCCAGCAGTGACCAGGGGGCGAATCGCTATGGCTACACCTTC
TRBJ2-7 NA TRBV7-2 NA CASSFWGGRDEQYF TGTGCCAGCAGCTTTTGGGGGGGCCGGGACGAGCAGTACTTC
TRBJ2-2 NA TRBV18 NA CASSSTQNTGELFF TGTGCCAGCTCATCCACACAAAACACCGGGGAGCTGTTTTTT
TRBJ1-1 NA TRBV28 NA CASSVSSLPNTEAFF TGTGCCAGCAGTGTCTCCAGCCTCCCGAACACTGAAGCTTTCTTT
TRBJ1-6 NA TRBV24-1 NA CATSRTGNNSPLHF TGTGCCACCAGTCGTACGGGGAATAATTCACCCCTCCACTTT
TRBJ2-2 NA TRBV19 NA CASSPGGRFTGELFF TGTGCCAGTAGTCCGGGGGGCCGCTTCACCGGGGAGCTGTTTTTT
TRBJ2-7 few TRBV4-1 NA CASSQAEISYEQYF TGCGCCAGCAGCCAAGCGGAGATCTCCTACGAGCAGTACTTC
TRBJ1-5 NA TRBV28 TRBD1 CASSLGDRERQPQHF TGTGCCAGCAGTTTAGGGGACAGGGAGCGTCAGCCCCAGCATTTT
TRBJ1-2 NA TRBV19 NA CASSTGRNSNYGYTF TGTGCCAGTAGTACCGGACGGAATTCTAACTATGGCTACACCTTC
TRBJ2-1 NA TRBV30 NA CAWSVPSDSGNEQFF TGTGCCTGGAGTGTACCCTCGGATTCGGGTAATGAGCAGTTCTTC
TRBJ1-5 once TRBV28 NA CASSLDQLQPQHF TGTGCCAGCAGTTTAGATCAATTGCAGCCCCAGCATTTT
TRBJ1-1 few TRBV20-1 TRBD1 CSAGGQGKAFF TGCAGTGCTGGGGGACAGGGCAAAGCTTTCTTT
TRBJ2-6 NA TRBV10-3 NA CAIRGPPTPSSGANVLTF TGTGCCATCAGGGGACCCCCCACCCCCTCCTCTGGGGCCAACGTCCTGACTTTC
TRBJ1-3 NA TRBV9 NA CASSFRRSTF TGTGCCAGCAGCTTTCGACGGTCAACCTTT
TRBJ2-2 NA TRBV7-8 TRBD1 CASSLTGTGGTGELFF TGTGCCAGCAGCTTAACCGGGACAGGGGGCACCGGGGAGCTGTTTTTT
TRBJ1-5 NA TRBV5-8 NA CASSHRTSSNQPQHF TGTGCCAGCAGCCACCGGACAAGTAGCAATCAGCCCCAGCATTTT
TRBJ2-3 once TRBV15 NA CATSRDSTKADTQYF TGTGCCACCAGCAGAGATAGCACAAAGGCAGATACGCAGTATTTT
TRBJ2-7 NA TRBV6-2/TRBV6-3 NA CASSYIAYWSEQYF TGTGCCAGCAGTTACATTGCATATTGGAGCGAGCAGTACTTT
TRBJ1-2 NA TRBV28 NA CASTHHGEGRGYTF TGTGCCAGCACCCATCATGGGGAGGGGAGGGGCTACACCTTC
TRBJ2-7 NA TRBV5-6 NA CASSLEGSLSHEQYF TGTGCCAGCAGCTTGGAGGGGTCCTTAAGCCACGAGCAGTACTTC
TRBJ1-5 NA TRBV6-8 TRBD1 CASSPEGTGGSYSNQPQHF TGTGCCAGCAGCCCTGAGGGGACAGGGGGATCATATAGCAATCAGCCCCAGCATTTT
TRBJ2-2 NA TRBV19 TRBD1 CASSGQANTGELFF TGTGCCAGTAGCGGACAGGCGAACACCGGGGAGCTGTTTTTT
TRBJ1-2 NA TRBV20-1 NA CSASPGDYGYTF TGCAGTGCTAGTCCAGGGGACTATGGCTACACCTTC
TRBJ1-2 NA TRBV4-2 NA CASSQENGGHGYTF TGTGCCAGCAGCCAAGAAAATGGGGGGCATGGCTACACCTTC
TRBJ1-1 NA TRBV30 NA CAWSVGGNTEAFF TGTGCCTGGAGTGTAGGGGGGAACACTGAAGCTTTCTTT
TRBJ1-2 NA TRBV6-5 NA CASNRLPNYGYTF TGTGCCAGCAACCGGCTGCCGAACTATGGCTACACCTTC
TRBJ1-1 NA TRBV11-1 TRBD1 CASSPRDSLNTEAFF TGTGCCAGCAGCCCCCGGGACAGCTTGAACACTGAAGCTTTCTTT
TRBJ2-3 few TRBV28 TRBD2 CASSLAGGTADTQYF TGTGCCAGCAGTTTAGCGGGAGGAACCGCAGATACGCAGTATTTT
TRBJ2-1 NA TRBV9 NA CASSVEGTGYNEQFF TGTGCCAGCAGCGTAGAAGGAACGGGGTACAATGAGCAGTTCTTC
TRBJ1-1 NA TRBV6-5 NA CASNLFFHTEAFF TGTGCCAGCAACCTTTTTTTCCACACTGAAGCTTTCTTT
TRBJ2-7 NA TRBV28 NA CASRAGYEQYF TGTGCCAGCAGGGCGGGATACGAGCAGTACTTC
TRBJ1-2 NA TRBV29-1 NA CSVEDRYGYTF TGCAGCGTTGAAGACAGATATGGCTACACCTTC
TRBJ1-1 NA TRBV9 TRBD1 CASSPQLQGAGTEAFF TGTGCCAGCAGCCCACAGTTACAGGGGGCTGGGACTGAAGCTTTCTTT
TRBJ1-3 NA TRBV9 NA CASSPELPGNTIYF TGTGCCAGCAGCCCGGAGTTGCCTGGAAACACCATATATTTT
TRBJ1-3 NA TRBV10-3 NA CAISESLSFGNTIYF TGTGCCATCAGTGAGTCGTTATCGTTTGGAAACACCATATATTTT
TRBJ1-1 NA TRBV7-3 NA CASSQWGSVTEAFF TGTGCCAGCAGCCAGTGGGGCTCGGTCACTGAAGCTTTCTTT
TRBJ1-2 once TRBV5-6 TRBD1 CASSRTGLIYGYTF TGTGCCAGCAGCAGGACAGGGCTAATCTATGGCTACACCTTC
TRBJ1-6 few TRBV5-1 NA CASSLETAGAPLHF TGCGCCAGCAGCTTGGAAACAGCGGGGGCACCCCTCCACTTT
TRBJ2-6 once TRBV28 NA CASSLEGLGSGANVLTF TGTGCCAGCAGTTTAGAGGGGCTAGGGTCTGGGGCCAACGTCCTGACTTTC
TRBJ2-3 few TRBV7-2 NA CASSSPEGFTDTQYF TGTGCCAGCAGCTCGCCGGAGGGCTTCACAGATACGCAGTATTTT